The sequence of this TCR beta chain was determined in a study of post-analysis software for immune sequencing data. Whole-study context: Several disease courses (relapsing-remitting, secondary progressive and progressive-relapsing) of multiple sclerosis were included. Notes on the study in general: Compared with controls, patients had more of about 5 TRBV segments, including TRBV5-6, TRBV5-1 and TRBV20-1. Strong same-batch co-clustering of samples appeared with F measure clustering. Controls' normalized Chao1 diversity significantly exceeded that of multiple sclerosis patients.

Unique molecular identifiers were built into the TCR beta cDNA libraries. With roughly 0.85 to 11 million T cells as the source, some 510,000 cDNA molecules resulted. Via MiXCR, TCRdb re-called the PCR reads, giving one row per CDR3 protein. The sample carries a few hundred thousand distinct CDR3 sequences, roughly 38% recorded once. This CDR3 spans 21 amino acids. J lost 4 bases, V lost 0 bases, and 15 bases had no gene match. CDR1 is LGHNA, CDR2 YNFKEQ, per germline. Regarding this clonotype: Its antigen is unidentified.

This chain joins TRBV4-2 and TRBJ2-1; 13 nucleotides agree with TRBD2. What was sequenced was blood. This receptor was identified in a girl aged 2-10 years with multiple sclerosis. Written as DNA, the CDR3 is TGTGCCAGCAGCCAAGATCTACTAGCGGGGGGGCCCCAAACAGATTACAATGAGCAGTTCTTC. As protein: CASSQDLLAGGPQTDYNEQFF.